The T cell receptor beta chain described here comes from a study of naive and memory T cell subsets. The CDR3 runs to 14 residues. V was pared by 10 bases and J by 0 bases, with 10 bases between. CDR1 is ENHRY, CDR2 SYGVKD, per germline. The beta constant-region primer was an equimolar mix of two oligonucleotides covering TRBC1 and TRBC2. Each CDR3 protein is one row after TCRdb ran MiXCR on the UMI-ligation and nested PCR reads. Of around 160,000 distinct CDR3 sequences in the sample, about 15% are singletons; the top ten hold just over 0.14%. This chain joins TRBV10-3 and TRBJ2-6; tentative D call: TRBD1 (5 bases). The TCR was taken from a human donor in good health. What was sequenced was naive CD4+ T cells from blood. The CDR3 DNA sequence: TGTGCCAACTCAAGGGGCTCTGGGGCCAACGTCCTGACTTTC. It translates to CANSRGSGANVLTF.